This is a list of T cell receptor beta chains from one sample in a study of blood T cells in healthy people across ages. Via MiXCR, TCRdb re-called the 5' RACE reads, giving one row per CDR3 protein. The profile covers about 580,000 distinct CDR3 sequences, with about 45% appearing a single time and roughly 25% taken by the ten largest. Sequenced: blood. These receptors all come from an older man in good health. Each CDR3 is given with its conserved first and last residue. A D gene is named only where the DNA matches it firmly. Clone size appears in some rows only: once, few, many, or a class for an expanded clone.

D gene: .; J gene: TRBJ2-3; V gene: TRBV2; clone size: .; CDR3 DNA: TGTGCCAGCACGACACTAGGGGGGAGGCCGAGCACAGATACGCAGTATTTT; CDR3 protein: CASTTLGGRPSTDTQYF
D gene: TRBD2; J gene: TRBJ2-3; V gene: TRBV20-1; clone size: .; CDR3 DNA: TGCAGTTGTAGCGGGAGGGGCACAGATACGCAGTATTTT; CDR3 protein: CSCSGRGTDTQYF
D gene: .; J gene: TRBJ2-7; V gene: TRBV9; clone size: .; CDR3 DNA: TGTGCCAGCAGCGTAGCATCTGGGGGCTCGTACAATGAGCAGTACTTC; CDR3 protein: CASSVASGGSYNEQYF
D gene: .; J gene: TRBJ1-2; V gene: TRBV20-1; clone size: .; CDR3 DNA: TGCAGTGCTAGTCCCGGCGGGGGCGGCTACTATGGCTACACCTTC; CDR3 protein: CSASPGGGGYYGYTF
D gene: .; J gene: TRBJ2-5; V gene: TRBV5-1; clone size: .; CDR3 DNA: TGCGCCAGCAGCTTCTTAGGCGAAGAGACCCAGTACTTC; CDR3 protein: CASSFLGEETQYF
D gene: .; J gene: TRBJ2-1; V gene: TRBV20-1; clone size: few; CDR3 DNA: TGCAGTGTTTCAAAGGCTAACTCCTACAATGAGCAGTTCTTC; CDR3 protein: CSVSKANSYNEQFF
D gene: .; J gene: TRBJ1-2; V gene: TRBV25-1; clone size: .; CDR3 DNA: TGTGCCAGCAGTGAAATGGCAGGGGCAGGGTATGGCTACACCTTC; CDR3 protein: CASSEMAGAGYGYTF
D gene: .; J gene: TRBJ2-7; V gene: TRBV27; clone size: .; CDR3 DNA: TGTGCCAGCAGTTTATCGGGACCGATTCCCTACGAGCAGTACTTC; CDR3 protein: CASSLSGPIPYEQYF
D gene: .; J gene: TRBJ2-1; V gene: TRBV20-1; clone size: few; CDR3 DNA: TGCAGTGCTTCTAAGCCTTTGTCGGGGTCCTACAATGAGCAGTTCTTC; CDR3 protein: CSASKPLSGSYNEQFF
D gene: .; J gene: TRBJ2-1; V gene: TRBV15; clone size: few; CDR3 DNA: TGTGCCACCAGTTCTGGAGCTAGCGGGTCCAGGGGGGAGCAGTTCTTC; CDR3 protein: CATSSGASGSRGEQFF
D gene: TRBD1; J gene: TRBJ2-1; V gene: TRBV3-1; clone size: .; CDR3 DNA: TGTGCCAGCAGCCATGGGGACAGGGACAATGAGCAGTTCTTC; CDR3 protein: CASSHGDRDNEQFF
D gene: TRBD2; J gene: TRBJ2-7; V gene: TRBV19; clone size: .; CDR3 DNA: TGTGCCAGTAGCTCCGGACTAGCGGGAGGTAAAGAGCAGTACTTC; CDR3 protein: CASSSGLAGGKEQYF
D gene: .; J gene: TRBJ2-3; V gene: TRBV6-5; clone size: .; CDR3 DNA: TGTGCCAGCAGATCCCCCGCAGATACGCAGTATTTT; CDR3 protein: CASRSPADTQYF
D gene: .; J gene: TRBJ2-2; V gene: TRBV4-2; clone size: .; CDR3 DNA: TGTGCCAGCAGCCCGATGCCCGGGACCAACACCGGGGAGCTGTTTTTT; CDR3 protein: CASSPMPGTNTGELFF
D gene: TRBD1; J gene: TRBJ2-3; V gene: TRBV7-3; clone size: few; CDR3 DNA: TGTGCCAGCAGCTTAAATCCGCAGGGGGCTACAGATACGCAGTATTTT; CDR3 protein: CASSLNPQGATDTQYF
D gene: .; J gene: TRBJ2-7; V gene: TRBV29-1; clone size: .; CDR3 DNA: TGCAGCGTTGAAGATATCCAGCTATACGAGCAGTACTTC; CDR3 protein: CSVEDIQLYEQYF
D gene: .; J gene: TRBJ2-1; V gene: TRBV28; clone size: few; CDR3 DNA: TGTGCCAGCAGTTCGGAGGGGCGGTACAATGAGCAGTTCTTC; CDR3 protein: CASSSEGRYNEQFF
D gene: TRBD1; J gene: TRBJ1-2; V gene: TRBV29-1; clone size: .; CDR3 DNA: TGCAGCGTTGACGGACAGGCCGCCTATGGCTACACCTTC; CDR3 protein: CSVDGQAAYGYTF
D gene: TRBD1; J gene: TRBJ2-1; V gene: TRBV10-3; clone size: .; CDR3 DNA: TGTGCCATCAGTGCCTCCCCGGGACAGGGGATGAATGAGCAGTTCTTC; CDR3 protein: CAISASPGQGMNEQFF
D gene: TRBD1; J gene: TRBJ2-2; V gene: TRBV30; clone size: once; CDR3 DNA: TGTGCCTGGATTGGAAACGACAGGGACGGGGAGCTGTTTTTT; CDR3 protein: CAWIGNDRDGELFF
D gene: TRBD2; J gene: TRBJ2-1; V gene: TRBV28; clone size: many; CDR3 DNA: TGTGCCAGCAGTCTCACTAGCGCGAAACCCGGGCAGTTCTTC; CDR3 protein: CASSLTSAKPGQFF
D gene: TRBD2; J gene: TRBJ2-4; V gene: TRBV19; clone size: .; CDR3 DNA: TGTGCCAGTAGCCTTGGGACTAGTTGGGGGTCAAGCATTCAGTACTTC; CDR3 protein: CASSLGTSWGSSIQYF
D gene: .; J gene: TRBJ2-7; V gene: TRBV29-1; clone size: .; CDR3 DNA: TGCAGCGTTGCGGGGGCTTCGACCTACAATGAGCAGTACTTC; CDR3 protein: CSVAGASTYNEQYF
D gene: TRBD1; J gene: TRBJ2-3; V gene: TRBV20-1; clone size: .; CDR3 DNA: TGCAGTGCTACCCTATTCACAGGGGCCAACACAGATACGCAGTATTTT; CDR3 protein: CSATLFTGANTDTQYF
D gene: .; J gene: TRBJ2-5; V gene: TRBV29-1; clone size: .; CDR3 DNA: TGCAGCGCCCGGTGGGGGGATGGAGAGACCCAGTACTTC; CDR3 protein: CSARWGDGETQYF
D gene: .; J gene: TRBJ2-6; V gene: TRBV28; clone size: once; CDR3 DNA: TGTGCCAGCAGTTTATCGCTGACCGGGGCCAACGTCCTGACTTTC; CDR3 protein: CASSLSLTGANVLTF
D gene: .; J gene: TRBJ2-3; V gene: TRBV5-1; clone size: .; CDR3 DNA: TGCGCCAGCAGCTTGGACGGGGTTACAGATACGCAGTATTTT; CDR3 protein: CASSLDGVTDTQYF
D gene: .; J gene: TRBJ2-2; V gene: TRBV7-2; clone size: .; CDR3 DNA: TGTGCCAGCAGCTTAGGTCCCGGGGCCGGGGAGCTGTTTTTT; CDR3 protein: CASSLGPGAGELFF
D gene: .; J gene: TRBJ1-1; V gene: TRBV6-6; clone size: many; CDR3 DNA: TGTGCCAGCAGTTCCAGCTTGAACACTGAAGCTTTCTTT; CDR3 protein: CASSSSLNTEAFF
D gene: .; J gene: TRBJ2-7; V gene: TRBV11-3; clone size: .; CDR3 DNA: TGTGCCAGCAGCTTAGTGATCAGGGTTGGCGAGCAGTACTTC; CDR3 protein: CASSLVIRVGEQYF
D gene: .; J gene: TRBJ1-1; V gene: TRBV12-3/TRBV12-4; clone size: few; CDR3 DNA: TGCGCCAGCAGCTTGGCTTTGAACACTGAAGCTTTCTTT; CDR3 protein: CASSLALNTEAFF
D gene: TRBD1; J gene: TRBJ1-5; V gene: TRBV29-1; clone size: once; CDR3 DNA: TGCAGCGTTGCCCCCCTTGGGAGACAGGGTAAGAATCAGCCCCAGCATTTT; CDR3 protein: CSVAPLGRQGKNQPQHF
D gene: TRBD2; J gene: TRBJ2-4; V gene: TRBV25-1; clone size: few; CDR3 DNA: TGTGCCAGCAGTGAGGAGCTAGCGGGGGCCAACATTCAGTACTTC; CDR3 protein: CASSEELAGANIQYF
D gene: TRBD1; J gene: TRBJ1-1; V gene: TRBV6-5; clone size: .; CDR3 DNA: TGTGCCAGCAGTGAGAGGGGGCTAGCTTTCTTT; CDR3 protein: CASSERGLAFF
D gene: .; J gene: TRBJ2-1; V gene: TRBV6-5; clone size: many; CDR3 DNA: TGTGCCAGCAGGACCGAAGCCTACAATGAGCAGTTCTTC; CDR3 protein: CASRTEAYNEQFF
D gene: TRBD1; J gene: TRBJ1-2; V gene: TRBV10-3; clone size: .; CDR3 DNA: TGTGCCATCAACCCGCGGGCAGGGGGGACGGGCTACACCTTC; CDR3 protein: CAINPRAGGTGYTF
D gene: TRBD2; J gene: TRBJ2-1; V gene: TRBV10-3; clone size: .; CDR3 DNA: TGTGCCATCAGTCCCGGGACTAATGAGGGAAATGAGCAGTTCTTC; CDR3 protein: CAISPGTNEGNEQFF
D gene: .; J gene: TRBJ1-4; V gene: TRBV5-4; clone size: .; CDR3 DNA: TGTGCCAGCAGCCCCTCCCCACAGGCAACTAATGAAAAACTGTTTTTT; CDR3 protein: CASSPSPQATNEKLFF
D gene: TRBD1; J gene: TRBJ1-2; V gene: TRBV7-9; clone size: few; CDR3 DNA: TGTGCCAGCAGCTCGGACAGGGGGCATTCGGCGAGGGGCTACACCTTC; CDR3 protein: CASSSDRGHSARGYTF
D gene: .; J gene: TRBJ2-2; V gene: TRBV12-3/TRBV12-4; clone size: .; CDR3 DNA: TGTGCCAGCAGTTTAGCCCCGGGACCCGGGGAGCTGTTTTTT; CDR3 protein: CASSLAPGPGELFF
D gene: .; J gene: TRBJ2-5; V gene: TRBV7-2; clone size: .; CDR3 DNA: TGTGCCAGCAGCCCGGCGGGTCGGGAGACCCAGTACTTC; CDR3 protein: CASSPAGRETQYF
D gene: TRBD1; J gene: TRBJ2-7; V gene: TRBV15; clone size: .; CDR3 DNA: TGTGCCACCAGCAATAACAGGGGGTACGAGCAGTACTTC; CDR3 protein: CATSNNRGYEQYF
D gene: .; J gene: TRBJ2-7; V gene: TRBV2; clone size: .; CDR3 DNA: TGTGCCAGCATCGGTCAGGGGTACGAGCAGTACTTC; CDR3 protein: CASIGQGYEQYF
D gene: TRBD1; J gene: TRBJ2-7; V gene: TRBV20-1; clone size: many; CDR3 DNA: TGCAGTGTCCGGGACAGTTACGAGCAGTACTTC; CDR3 protein: CSVRDSYEQYF
D gene: TRBD1; J gene: TRBJ1-1; V gene: TRBV6-1; clone size: .; CDR3 DNA: TGTGCCAGCAGTGAGCCAGACCGGGACAGGGGGCGCCGAGGCACTGAAGCTTTCTTT; CDR3 protein: CASSEPDRDRGRRGTEAFF
D gene: .; J gene: TRBJ2-3; V gene: TRBV12-3/TRBV12-4; clone size: .; CDR3 DNA: TGTGCCAGCAGTAGGGGTAGAACAGATATGCAGTATTTT; CDR3 protein: CASSRGRTDMQYF
D gene: .; J gene: TRBJ1-4; V gene: TRBV12-3/TRBV12-4; clone size: .; CDR3 DNA: TGTGCCAGCAGTTTATGGCAGGGAGGGGGGAATGAAAAACTGTTTTTT; CDR3 protein: CASSLWQGGGNEKLFF
D gene: TRBD1; J gene: TRBJ2-3; V gene: TRBV28; clone size: .; CDR3 DNA: TGTGCCAGCACCCGAAGGACAGGGGGCACAGATACGCAGTATTTT; CDR3 protein: CASTRRTGGTDTQYF
D gene: .; J gene: TRBJ2-5; V gene: TRBV12-3/TRBV12-4; clone size: .; CDR3 DNA: TGTGCCAGCAGAGATACAGGGGGGGAAGAGACCCAGTACTTC; CDR3 protein: CASRDTGGEETQYF
D gene: TRBD1; J gene: TRBJ2-3; V gene: TRBV7-2; clone size: once; CDR3 DNA: TGTGCCAGCAGCTTAGACGGGACAGGGGGCGATACGCAGTATTTT; CDR3 protein: CASSLDGTGGDTQYF
D gene: .; J gene: TRBJ2-5; V gene: TRBV12-3/TRBV12-4; clone size: .; CDR3 DNA: TGTGCCAGCAGTTTTACATACGCATCGGAGACCCAGTACTTC; CDR3 protein: CASSFTYASETQYF
D gene: .; J gene: TRBJ2-1; V gene: TRBV12-3/TRBV12-4; clone size: few; CDR3 DNA: TGTGCCAGCAGTTTAGCGGGGCGGGTCTACAATGAGCAGTTCTTC; CDR3 protein: CASSLAGRVYNEQFF
D gene: TRBD1; J gene: TRBJ1-1; V gene: TRBV27; clone size: .; CDR3 DNA: TGTGCCAGCAGTTTAGGTGCAGGGGGCGGCACTGAAGCTTTCTTT; CDR3 protein: CASSLGAGGGTEAFF